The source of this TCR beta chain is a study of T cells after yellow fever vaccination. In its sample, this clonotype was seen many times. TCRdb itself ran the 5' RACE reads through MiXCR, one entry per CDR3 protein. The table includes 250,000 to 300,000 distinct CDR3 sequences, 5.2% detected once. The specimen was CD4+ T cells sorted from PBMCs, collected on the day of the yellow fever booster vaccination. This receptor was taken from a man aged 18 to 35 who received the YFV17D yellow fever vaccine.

The CDR3 sequence: CASSRDFVGNTIYF. The CDR3 bases are TGCGCCAGCAGCAGGGACTTCGTCGGAAACACCATATATTTT. The chain links TRBV5-1 to TRBJ1-3, with D perhaps matching TRBD1 (5 bases). Trimming took off 4 bases at V and 4 bases at J, with 12 bases between the two ends. Germline values: CDR1 SGHRS, CDR2 YFSETQ. The CDR3 length is 14 residues.